The subject of this entry is one T cell receptor beta chain. Its antigen is still unknown. Trimming cost V 1 base and J 5 bases, with 9 bases left between them. Germline V gives CDR1 SGHTA, CDR2 FQGTGA. The CDR3 consists of 13 residues. The data originate from a study of cytomegalovirus exposure and HLA in healthy donors. Points from the study as a whole: The study assumed roughly uniform donor sequencing depth for presence/absence analyses. About 87% or about 30% of the time was how often most TCR beta V segments were productive, according to an earlier analysis.

At the time of sampling, donors were nominally healthy, though unrecorded immune exposures were likely. Vbeta (60) and Jbeta (13) primers were used in the PCR. In the original analysis: The authors later counted tens of millions of unique TCR beta chains, 8.5 million to 13 million of them shared. TCRdb's copy holds only in-frame clones and misses some; the assay was immunoSEQ multiplex PCR. That table is the source of V, J and clone size, and D and trimming were worked out from the DNA. The table lists some 180,000 clones, 9.5% of them singletons, with 1% to 1.5% in the top ten. The J gene is TRBJ2-7, the V gene TRBV7-3; D possibly corresponds to TRBD1 (6 bases). The sequence was obtained from a woman between 25 and 40 years old in good health and CMV-seropositive. Sequencing was done on a sample of PBMCs. The CDR3 is CASSLSRGDEQYF. The CDR3 DNA follows: TGTGCCAGCAGCTTAAGCAGGGGCGACGAGCAGTACTTC. Full variable domain (missing parts from reference TRBV7-3 and TRBJ2-7): GAGVSQTPSNKVTEKGKYVELRCDPISGHTALYWYRQSLGQGPEFLIYFQGTGAADDSGLPNDRFFAVRPEGSVSTLKIQRTERGDSAVYLCASSLSRGDEQYFGPGTRLTVT.